This entry describes one TCR beta chain. The same CDR3 is also encoded by other DNA sequences in this sample. This sample stems from a study of blood T cell repertoires in COVID-19. Study as a whole: Sites in the United States, Italy and Spain provided acute and convalescent COVID-19 samples. From T cells, B-cell-depleted T cells, or PBMCs came the material, which was cDNA or gDNA.

Authors' processing steps: It was from reference gene primer amplification that nucleated cell counts were estimated. Profiled with immunoSEQ multiplex PCR; TCRdb holds only in-frame clones, not every one. The DNA gave D and trimming, while V, J and clone size come from that table. The table records 65,000 to 100,000 clones, roughly 80% of them present only once. Between the trimmed V and J ends, which lost 1 base and 4 bases, there was a span of 10 bases. Germline CDR1 is MDHEN and CDR2 is SYDVKM. The CDR3 totals 14 residues. This receptor was obtained from a woman aged 80 or over with acute or convalescent COVID-19. The sequencing sample was made of peripheral blood. The chain joins TRBV28 to TRBJ1-2; tentatively, D is TRBD1 (6 bases). The chain's CDR3 is CASSLYRDGYGYTF. The CDR3 coding sequence is TGTGCCAGCAGTTTATACAGGGATGGCTATGGCTACACCTTC.